The rows below give T cell receptor beta chains drawn from one sample of a study of T cell changes during pregnancy in multiple sclerosis. Measured with immunoSEQ multiplex PCR; TCRdb has only the in-frame clones, and not every one. This table holds tens of thousands of clones, 90% to 95% found once. Specimen: CD8+ T cells from peripheral blood mononuclear cells, collected in the second trimester of pregnancy. Receptors were obtained from a female donor with multiple sclerosis, enrolled in a pregnancy study. The CDR3 runs from the conserved cysteine through the conserved F or W. Each record gives: V gene, J gene, D gene, CDR3 protein. The D gene is left open where the match is weak.

V: TRBV4-2
J: TRBJ1-2
D: -
CDR3: CASSQETQINYGYTF

V: TRBV4-3
J: TRBJ2-3
D: TRBD2
CDR3: CASSPRLAGGSSTDTQYF

V: TRBV7-2
J: TRBJ2-2
D: -
CDR3: CASSRSRELFF

V: TRBV4-2
J: TRBJ1-5
D: -
CDR3: CASSQGAGLNQPQHF

V: TRBV5-1
J: TRBJ2-1
D: -
CDR3: CASSLESFPYEEQFF

V: TRBV5-5
J: TRBJ2-2
D: -
CDR3: CASSSGTLNTGELFF

V: TRBV20-1
J: TRBJ1-2
D: -
CDR3: CSASGQHGYTF

V: TRBV10-3
J: TRBJ2-3
D: TRBD2
CDR3: CAINGLAESTDTQYF

V: TRBV6-1
J: TRBJ2-7
D: TRBD2
CDR3: CAGKLAGGNYEQYF

V: TRBV7-3
J: TRBJ2-7
D: TRBD2
CDR3: CASSILAGGSYEQYF

V: TRBV2
J: TRBJ1-2
D: TRBD1
CDR3: CASSPGQGGYGYTF

V: TRBV6-5
J: TRBJ2-3
D: TRBD1
CDR3: CASSIGTGAYTQYF

V: TRBV19
J: TRBJ2-7
D: -
CDR3: CASQPQGGSYEQYF

V: TRBV5-1
J: TRBJ2-3
D: -
CDR3: CASSLAGASGTDTQYF

V: TRBV7-2
J: TRBJ2-7
D: TRBD2
CDR3: CASRPSGRGYEQYF

V: TRBV29-1
J: TRBJ1-5
D: TRBD1
CDR3: CSVATGTGDNQPQHF

V: TRBV5-1
J: TRBJ2-7
D: -
CDR3: CASSSLEEGRTYEQYF

V: TRBV30
J: TRBJ1-1
D: -
CDR3: CAWEGANTEAFF

V: TRBV7-6
J: TRBJ2-3
D: TRBD2
CDR3: CASSWRTSGRAADTQYF

V: TRBV2
J: TRBJ2-3
D: TRBD1
CDR3: CASSDRDSLGTQYF

V: TRBV4-1
J: TRBJ2-1
D: TRBD2
CDR3: CASSLGGSWPYNEQFF

V: TRBV6-5
J: TRBJ1-6
D: TRBD1
CDR3: CASSPWRGQNSPLHF

V: TRBV7-6
J: TRBJ2-1
D: TRBD2
CDR3: CASSLAASGEYNEQFF

V: TRBV5-1
J: TRBJ1-2
D: -
CDR3: CASAEGGARGYTF

V: TRBV5-1
J: TRBJ2-1
D: -
CDR3: CASSFSGNEQFF

V: TRBV9
J: TRBJ2-6
D: TRBD1
CDR3: CASSVASNRGKSGANVLTF

V: TRBV13
J: TRBJ2-7
D: TRBD2
CDR3: CASSFSGSYEQYF

V: TRBV27
J: TRBJ2-2
D: TRBD2
CDR3: CASRASGGPYTGELFF

V: TRBV10-2
J: TRBJ1-1
D: -
CDR3: CASSELTGGIEAFF

V: TRBV6-5
J: TRBJ1-2
D: -
CDR3: CASSYPGLSGYTF

V: TRBV7-2
J: TRBJ1-2
D: -
CDR3: CASSSTYRPSQGYTF

V: TRBV2
J: TRBJ1-1
D: -
CDR3: CASKTNTEAFF

V: TRBV7-9
J: TRBJ1-2
D: TRBD1
CDR3: CASSQSGTGGNSYGYTF

V: TRBV14
J: TRBJ2-6
D: -
CDR3: CASSEVPHRARSGANVLTF

V: TRBV4-3
J: TRBJ2-1
D: TRBD1
CDR3: CASSHVGQGPLAEQFF

V: TRBV6-5
J: TRBJ2-5
D: TRBD2
CDR3: CASSLSGGAQETQYF

V: TRBV4-1
J: TRBJ2-7
D: -
CDR3: CASSQDQGSYEQYF

V: TRBV4-3
J: TRBJ1-6
D: TRBD1
CDR3: CASSRIGGADNSPLHF

V: TRBV11-2
J: TRBJ2-1
D: TRBD1
CDR3: CASSLDWPGTEEYNEQFF

V: TRBV6-5
J: TRBJ1-5
D: -
CDR3: CASSPTLGSNQPQHF

V: TRBV7-3
J: TRBJ2-7
D: TRBD2
CDR3: CASSLHHTSGGYEQYF

V: TRBV30
J: TRBJ1-2
D: -
CDR3: CAWIDSSYGYTF

V: TRBV5-4
J: TRBJ2-7
D: TRBD2
CDR3: CASSGGLAPYEQYF

V: TRBV11-2
J: TRBJ2-2
D: TRBD2
CDR3: CASSPLGGSTGELFF

V: TRBV10-3
J: TRBJ1-1
D: TRBD1
CDR3: CAISETGGTEAFF

V: TRBV19
J: TRBJ1-2
D: -
CDR3: CASSRYNDGYTF

V: TRBV9
J: TRBJ1-4
D: -
CDR3: CASSVSLGGNEKLFF

V: TRBV5-1
J: TRBJ2-2
D: TRBD1
CDR3: CASSPYGQGNTGELFF

V: TRBV21-1
J: TRBJ1-4
D: -
CDR3: CASTWARKLFF

V: TRBV4-1
J: TRBJ1-5
D: TRBD1
CDR3: CASSTVGQGDQPQHF

V: TRBV4-1
J: TRBJ2-3
D: -
CDR3: CASSQVADRHTDTQYF

V: TRBV5-5
J: TRBJ2-7
D: -
CDR3: CASSLVLGNYEQYF

V: TRBV7-7
J: TRBJ2-1
D: TRBD2
CDR3: CASSARLAGGQNEQFF

V: TRBV16
J: TRBJ1-2
D: -
CDR3: CASSQSGPGDLNYGYTF

V: TRBV10-3
J: TRBJ2-7
D: TRBD1
CDR3: CAISGTGEKTDEQYF

V: TRBV7-3
J: TRBJ1-2
D: -
CDR3: CASSLGQNYGYTF

V: TRBV7-3
J: TRBJ2-1
D: TRBD2
CDR3: CASSLNPGGRNEQFF

V: TRBV29-1
J: TRBJ1-2
D: -
CDR3: CSVEERVGYTF

V: TRBV2
J: TRBJ2-1
D: TRBD2
CDR3: CASSEGGLPPVEQFF

V: TRBV27
J: TRBJ2-7
D: -
CDR3: CASSLSGDFYEQYF